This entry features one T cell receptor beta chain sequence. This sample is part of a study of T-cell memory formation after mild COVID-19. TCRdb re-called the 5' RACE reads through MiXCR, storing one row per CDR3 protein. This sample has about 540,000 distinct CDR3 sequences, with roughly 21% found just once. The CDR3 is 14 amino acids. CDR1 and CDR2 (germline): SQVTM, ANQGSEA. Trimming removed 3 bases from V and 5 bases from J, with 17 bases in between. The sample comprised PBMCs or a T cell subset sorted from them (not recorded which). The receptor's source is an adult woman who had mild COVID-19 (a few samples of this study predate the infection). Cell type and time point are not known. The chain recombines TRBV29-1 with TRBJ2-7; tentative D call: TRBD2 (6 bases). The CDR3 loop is CSVDPRGTNNEQYF. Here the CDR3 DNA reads TGCAGCGTTGATCCCCGCGGGACGAACAACGAGCAGTACTTC.